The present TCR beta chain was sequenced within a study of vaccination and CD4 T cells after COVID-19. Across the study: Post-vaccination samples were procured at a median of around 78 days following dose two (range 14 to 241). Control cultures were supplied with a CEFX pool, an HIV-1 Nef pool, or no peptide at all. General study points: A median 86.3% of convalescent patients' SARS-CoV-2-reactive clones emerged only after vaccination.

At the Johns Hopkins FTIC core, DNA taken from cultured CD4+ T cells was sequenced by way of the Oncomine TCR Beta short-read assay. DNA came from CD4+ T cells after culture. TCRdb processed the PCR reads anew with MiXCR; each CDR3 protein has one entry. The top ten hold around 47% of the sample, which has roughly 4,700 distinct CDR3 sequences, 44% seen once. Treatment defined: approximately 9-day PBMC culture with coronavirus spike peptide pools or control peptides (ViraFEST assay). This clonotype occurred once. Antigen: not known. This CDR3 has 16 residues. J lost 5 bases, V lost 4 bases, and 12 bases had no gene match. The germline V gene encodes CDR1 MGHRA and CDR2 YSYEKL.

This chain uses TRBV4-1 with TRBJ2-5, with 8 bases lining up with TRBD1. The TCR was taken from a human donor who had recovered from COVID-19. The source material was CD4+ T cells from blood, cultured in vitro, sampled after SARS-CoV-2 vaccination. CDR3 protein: CASSRDEQGARETQYF. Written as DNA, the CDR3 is TGCGCCAGCAGCCGAGATGAGCAGGGGGCACGGGAGACCCAGTACTTC.